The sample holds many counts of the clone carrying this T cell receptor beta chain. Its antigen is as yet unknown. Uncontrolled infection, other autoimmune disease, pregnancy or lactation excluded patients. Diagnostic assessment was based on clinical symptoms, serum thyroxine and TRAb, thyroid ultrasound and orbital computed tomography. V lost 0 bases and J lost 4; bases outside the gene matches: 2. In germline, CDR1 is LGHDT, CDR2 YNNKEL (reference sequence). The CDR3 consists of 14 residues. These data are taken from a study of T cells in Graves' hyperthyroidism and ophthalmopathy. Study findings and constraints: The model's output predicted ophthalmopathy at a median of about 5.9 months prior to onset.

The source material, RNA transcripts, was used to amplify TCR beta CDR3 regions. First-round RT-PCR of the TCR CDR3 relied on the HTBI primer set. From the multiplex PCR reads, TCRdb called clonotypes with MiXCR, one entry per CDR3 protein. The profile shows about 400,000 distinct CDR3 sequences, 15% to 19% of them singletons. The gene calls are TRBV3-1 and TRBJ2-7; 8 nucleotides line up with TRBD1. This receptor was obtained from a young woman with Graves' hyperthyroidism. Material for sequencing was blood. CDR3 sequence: CASSQDDRGYEQYF. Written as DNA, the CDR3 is TGTGCCAGCAGCCAAGATGACAGGGGATACGAGCAGTACTTC.